The T cell receptor (beta chain) under discussion was sequenced for a study of control samples from healthy donors and cancer patients. Deletions cut 7 bases from V and 0 bases from J, with 7 bases between. The CDR3 covers 12 residues. Germline lookup yields CDR1 SGDLS and CDR2 YYNGEE. The assay was immunoSEQ multiplex PCR, and TCRdb's table has in-frame clones only and misses some. The sample has about 140,000 clones; about 89% are singletons. The specimen sequenced was blood. The chain has TRBV9 and TRBJ1-1; a weak D match, TRBD1 (6 bases). The sequence came from a man aged 18 to 30 in good health. The CDR3 DNA reads as TGTGCCAGCCAGGGGATGAACACTGAAGCTTTCTTT. It codes for CASQGMNTEAFF. Looking up the rest from reference TRBV9 and TRBJ1-1 gives the full variable domain: DSGVTQTPKHLITATGQRVTLRCSPRSGDLSVYWYQQSLDQGLQFLIQYYNGEERAKGNILERFSAQQFPDLHSELNLSSLELGDSALYFCASQGMNTEAFFGQGTRLTVV.